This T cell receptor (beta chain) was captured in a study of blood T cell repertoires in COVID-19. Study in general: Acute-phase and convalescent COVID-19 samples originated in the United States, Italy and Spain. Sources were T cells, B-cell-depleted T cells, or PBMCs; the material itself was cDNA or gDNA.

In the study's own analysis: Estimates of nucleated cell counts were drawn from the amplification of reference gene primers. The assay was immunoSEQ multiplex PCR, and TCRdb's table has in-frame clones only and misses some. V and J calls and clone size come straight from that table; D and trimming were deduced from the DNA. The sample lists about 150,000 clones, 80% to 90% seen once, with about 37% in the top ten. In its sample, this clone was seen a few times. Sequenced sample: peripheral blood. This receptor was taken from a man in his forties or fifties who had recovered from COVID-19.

CDR3 in amino acids: CASSLSDSYGYTF. The CDR3 DNA is TGTGCCAGCAGTTTATCGGACAGCTATGGCTACACCTTC. This chain connects TRBV27 to TRBJ1-2; D is perhaps TRBD1 (6 bases). This CDR3 contains 13 residues. Trimming pared 0 bases from V and 4 bases from J, leaving 6 bases between. Per germline, CDR1 MNHEY and CDR2 SMNVEV (reference sequence).